The subject of this entry is one T cell receptor beta chain. Its antigen remains unidentified. The data derive from a study of shared clonotypes between healthy human individuals. Broader study findings: Around 5.3% of naive CD4 clonotypes were shared across a few donors. Naive subsets generally exceeded memory subsets in estimated richness.

Per the germline V gene, CDR1 is KGHSH and CDR2 is LQKENI. The V end was cut by 2 bases, the J end by 4 bases, with 20 bases between. This CDR3 region has 17 residues. TCRdb keeps only in-frame clones here, not all; method: immunoSEQ multiplex PCR. Of approximately 840,000 clones in the sample, approximately 96% were seen once. CD8 cells classed as naive were CD45RO-negative and positively selected for CCR7, excluding terminally differentiated effector memory CD45RA+ cells. The source of this sequence is a man aged 30 to 39 in good health. The gene calls are TRBV18 and TRBJ1-1; D perhaps matches TRBD1 (6 bases). Sequenced: naive CD8+ T cells sorted from blood. CDR3 in DNA: TGTGCCAGCTCACCAAGACAGGCCGGTGGGAAGAGCACTGAAGCTTTCTTT. Residues: CASSPRQAGGKSTEAFF.